Listed here are 25 T cell receptor beta chains from one sample, sequenced in a study of naive and memory T cell subsets. The beta constant-region primer was an equimolar mix of two oligonucleotides covering TRBC1 and TRBC2. TCRdb fed the UMI-ligation and nested PCR reads into MiXCR, producing one record per CDR3 protein. The sample contains tens of thousands of distinct CDR3 sequences, around 13% of which appear only once. Sequenced sample: central memory CD4+ T cells from blood. These receptors came from a human donor in good health.

In this sample, this clonotype turned up a few times. V gene TRBV6-2 or TRBV6-3 combines with J gene TRBJ1-5, with a possible D match to TRBD1 (6 bases). V was shortened by 8 bases and J by 0 bases, with 14 bases between the two germline ends. Germline lookup yields CDR1 MNHEY and CDR2 SVGEGT. The CDR3 length is 15 residues. DNA for the CDR3: TGTGCCAGCGCGCCTATACAGGGTAGCAATCAGCCCCAGCATTTT. Amino acid sequence: CASAPIQGSNQPQHF.

This rearrangement joins TRBV2 to TRBJ2-5; D not certain. V lost 3 bases and J 2 bases, leaving 7 bases between the germline ends. The CDR3 is 13 residues long. CDR1 is SNHLY, CDR2 FYNNEI, per germline. CDR3 nucleotide sequence: TGTGCCAGCAGTGATAACAGACAAGAGACCCAGTACTTC. Translation: CASSDNRQETQYF.

This chain connects TRBV18 to TRBJ1-2; tentative D call: TRBD1 (6 bases). Germline V gives CDR1 KGHSH, CDR2 LQKENI. CDR3 size: 15 residues. V dropped 4 bases and J dropped 3 bases, with 15 bases sitting between them. CDR3 residues: CASSQTGGLDYGYTF. CDR3 bases: TGTGCCAGCTCACAGACAGGAGGATTGGACTATGGCTACACCTTC.

This clonotype was observed a few times. The V call is TRBV19, the J call TRBJ1-5; TRBD1 agrees at 7 bases. This CDR3 region has 15 residues. Germline V lookup: CDR1 LNHDA, CDR2 SQIVND (reference sequence). V lost 6 bases, J lost 0 bases, and 5 bases stayed unmatched. The CDR3 spells CASRWDSYSNQPQHF. The CDR3 DNA is TGTGCCAGTAGATGGGACAGCTATAGCAATCAGCCCCAGCATTTT.

This clonotype was counted at least ten times. The rearrangement uses TRBV5-6 and TRBJ2-5; TRBD2 is a possible D gene (6 bases). V was cut by 3 bases and J by 7 bases, with 13 bases left in between. The CDR3 spans 13 residues. CDR1 and CDR2 (germline): SGHDT, YYEEEE. The CDR3 DNA reads as TGTGCCAGCAGCTGGACCGGGGAGGCGACCCAGTACTTC. The encoded protein is CASSWTGEATQYF.

This clonotype was seen only a few times. The chain joins TRBV20-1 to TRBJ2-2, with TRBD2 identical over 12 bases. Germline values: CDR1 DFQATT, CDR2 SNEGSKA (reference sequence). The CDR3 loop spans 15 amino acids. V trimming: 1 base; J trimming: 7 bases; junction bases outside the gene matches: 4. The CDR3 sequence is CSARGLAGDIGELFF. In DNA, the CDR3 is TGCAGTGCTAGAGGACTAGCGGGAGACATCGGGGAGCTGTTTTTT.

This clonotype was detected a few times. V is TRBV3-1 and J is TRBJ2-7; no reliable D call. Germline assignment: CDR1 LGHDT and CDR2 YNNKEL (reference sequence). V lost 2 bases and J 2 bases, leaving 16 bases between the germline ends. This CDR3 has 16 amino acids. Here the CDR3 DNA reads TGTGCCAGCAGCCAACGATCCGGACCTTCTACCTACGAGCAGTACTTC. This sequence encodes CASSQRSGPSTYEQYF.

This chain connects TRBV27 to TRBJ2-7; TRBD2 matches 12 bases. V gave up 4 bases and J gave up 9 bases; unmatched junction bases: 7. This CDR3 is 14 amino acids long. CDR1 is MNHEY and CDR2 is SMNVEV in the germline V gene (reference sequence). Here the CDR3 reads CASSSRTSGIWQYF. Written as DNA, the CDR3 is TGTGCCAGCAGTTCGCGGACTAGCGGGATATGGCAGTACTTC.

The sample holds a few counts of this clonotype. The V and J genes are TRBV20-1 and TRBJ1-2; D not resolved. Between the trimmed V and J ends, which lost 3 bases and 2 bases, there was a span of 10 bases. The CDR3 has 13 residues. The germline V gene has CDR1 DFQATT and CDR2 SNEGSKA (reference sequence). The CDR3 reads CSARTDGNYGYTF. CDR3 sequence (DNA): TGCAGTGCTAGGACGGACGGGAACTATGGCTACACCTTC.

In this sample, this clonotype turned up many times. The chain combines TRBV20-1 with TRBJ1-2, with a possible D match to TRBD1 (5 bases). The CDR3 has 13 amino acids. Germline CDR1 is DFQATT and CDR2 is SNEGSKA (reference sequence). Deletions cut 3 bases from V and 4 bases from J, with 12 bases between. This chain's CDR3 is CSARGGGGYGYTF. The CDR3 DNA reads TGCAGTGCTAGGGGCGGGGGTGGCTATGGCTACACCTTC.

CDR3: CASSEPPHRLSYEQYF. CDR3 DNA sequence: TGCGCCAGCAGTGAGCCCCCGCACCGACTCTCCTACGAGCAGTACTTC. The chain couples TRBV10-1 to TRBJ2-7, with D uncertain. From germline, CDR1 is WNHNN and CDR2 SYGVQD (reference sequence). Trimming removed 2 bases from V and 0 bases from J, with 14 bases in between. The CDR3 is 16 amino acids.

This clonotype turned up a few times. The CDR3 protein is CASSQRDPSETQYF. Written as DNA, the CDR3 is TGTGCCAGCAGCCAACGGGACCCGTCGGAGACCCAGTACTTC. V is TRBV3-1 and J is TRBJ2-5; TRBD1 or TRBD2 may be the D gene (5 bases each). Germline V lookup: CDR1 LGHDT, CDR2 YNNKEL (reference sequence). The germline V and J ends were trimmed by 2 bases and 5 bases, with 12 bases remaining between them. The CDR3 extends over 14 amino acids.

The chain joins TRBV15 to TRBJ2-3; D might be TRBD2 (5 bases). CDR1 and CDR2 from the germline V gene are LNHNV and YYDKDF (reference sequence). This CDR3 contains 15 residues. Trimming removed 8 bases from V and 2 bases from J, with 17 bases in between. DNA of the CDR3: TGTGCCACCCACCGGGGAGATGATTCCACAGATACGCAGTATTTT. It codes for CATHRGDDSTDTQYF.

In its sample, this clonotype was seen many times. The V and J genes are TRBV11-2 and TRBJ2-1; tentative D call: TRBD1 (7 bases). CDR1 is SGHAT and CDR2 is FQNNGV in the germline V gene. Trimming took 1 base from V and 4 from J, leaving 11 bases between them. CDR3 length: 15 residues. CDR3 nucleotide sequence: TGTGCCAGCAGCTTAGCAGGGGGGCCGTACAATGAGCAGTTCTTC. Its translation: CASSLAGGPYNEQFF. The full variable domain, rest sourced from reference TRBV11-2 and TRBJ2-1, is EAGVAQSPRYKIIEKRQSVAFWCNPISGHATLYWYQQILGQGPKLLIQFQNNGVVDDSQLPKDRFSAERLKGVDSTLKIQPAKLEDSAVYLCASSLAGGPYNEQFFGPGTRLTVL.

This clonotype appeared many times. The V call is TRBV5-1, the J call TRBJ1-6; D unresolved. From germline, CDR1 is SGHRS and CDR2 YFSETQ. The CDR3 is 15 amino acids. V lost 0 bases to trimming and J lost 8 bases, with 12 bases between them. CDR3 sequence (DNA): TGCGCCAGCAGCTTGGCCCCACGACTTGATTCACCCCTCCACTTT. It translates to CASSLAPRLDSPLHF.

The chain uses TRBV12-5 and TRBJ2-7, with D possibly being TRBD1 (6 bases). This CDR3 has 15 amino acids. The V gene's germline CDR1 is LGHNT and CDR2 FRNRAP. V was shortened by 6 bases and J by 3 bases, with 18 bases between the two germline ends. The CDR3 nucleotides are TGTGCTAGTGGCCCGGCCAGGACAGAAGGCTACGAGCAGTACTTC. Translation: CASGPARTEGYEQYF.

This clonotype was counted at least ten times. The chain has TRBV20-1 and TRBJ2-5; 7 bases are shared with TRBD2. J was trimmed by 1 base and V by 1 base; bases with no gene match: 3. The CDR3 spans 14 residues. From germline, CDR1 is DFQATT and CDR2 SNEGSKA (reference sequence). The CDR3 DNA reads as TGCAGTGCTAGAGTTCCTAGCGGCCAAGAGACCCAGTACTTC. It specifies CSARVPSGQETQYF.

This chain connects TRBV6-1 to TRBJ2-3; 8 bases are shared with TRBD2. This CDR3 comprises 13 residues. Germline CDR1 is MNHNS and CDR2 is SASEGT. Trimming removed 8 bases from V and 3 bases from J; junction bases left unmatched: 4. The CDR3 DNA sequence: TGTGCCAGCCAAAGCGGGAGAACAGATACGCAGTATTTT. Translating it yields CASQSGRTDTQYF.

In this sample, this clonotype turned up many times. This chain links TRBV5-5 with TRBJ1-5; possibly TRBD1 for D (5 bases). There are 15 residues in the CDR3. Trimming shortened V by 6 bases and J by 0 bases, and 13 bases separated the two germline ends. Germline V gene sequence: CDR1 SGHKS, CDR2 YYEKEE (reference sequence). CDR3 residues: CASNRGGYSNQPQHF. The CDR3 DNA reads as TGTGCCAGCAACCGGGGGGGGTATAGCAATCAGCCCCAGCATTTT. The full variable domain, completed using reference TRBV5-5 and TRBJ1-5, is DAGVTQSPTHLIKTRGQQVTLRCSPISGHKSVSWYQQVLGQGPQFIFQYYEKEERGRGNFPDRFSARQFPNYSSELNVNALLLGDSALYLCASNRGGYSNQPQHFGDGTRLSIL.

This clonotype was counted many times. The CDR3 bases are TGTGCCTGGAGTGTTAGGACAGGGGGAACCTCTGGGGCCAACGTCCTGACTTTC. This encodes CAWSVRTGGTSGANVLTF. This chain connects TRBV30 to TRBJ2-6, with 10 bases aligning to TRBD1. Germline V gene lookup returns CDR1 GTSNPN and CDR2 SVGIG (reference sequence). This CDR3 has 18 residues. V was pared by 0 bases and J by 0 bases, with 5 bases of the junction left unmatched.

This clonotype was recorded many times. This chain connects TRBV6-1 to TRBJ2-1; D perhaps matches TRBD2 (5 bases). This CDR3 is 18 amino acids long. Germline CDR1 MNHNS, CDR2 SASEGT. Trimming took off 2 bases at V and 9 bases at J, with 26 bases between the two ends. CDR3 DNA sequence: TGTGCCAGCAGTGAACCGGGATTAGGTCAACCCCAAGTTGGTGAGCAGTTCTTC. Protein: CASSEPGLGQPQVGEQFF.

This clonotype has a handful of counts. V gene TRBV9 combines with J gene TRBJ2-3, with 14 bases that match TRBD2. V was pared by 2 bases and J by 2 bases, with 1 base of the junction left unmatched. The CDR3 totals 16 residues. CDR1 is SGDLS, CDR2 YYNGEE, per germline. CDR3 region: CASSVGLAGVTDTQYF. CDR3 in DNA: TGTGCCAGCAGCGTGGGACTAGCGGGAGTCACAGATACGCAGTATTTT. Drawing the rest from reference TRBV9 and TRBJ2-3, the complete variable domain is DSGVTQTPKHLITATGQRVTLRCSPRSGDLSVYWYQQSLDQGLQFLIQYYNGEERAKGNILERFSAQQFPDLHSELNLSSLELGDSALYFCASSVGLAGVTDTQYFGPGTRLTVL.

V usage is TRBV5-1 and J usage is TRBJ1-1; a weak D match, TRBD1 (6 bases). The CDR3 has 14 amino acids. Looked up from germline, CDR1 is SGHRS and CDR2 is YFSETQ. V dropped 6 bases and J dropped 4 bases, with 16 bases sitting between them. Here the CDR3 DNA reads TGCGCCAGCACGTTGGACAGCCTGACCACTGAAGCTTTCTTT. Translation gives CASTLDSLTTEAFF.

This clonotype was counted between two and nine times. The rearrangement joins TRBV9 to TRBJ1-5, with D maybe TRBD1 (6 bases). Trimming left V 0 bases short and J 9 bases short, with 13 bases between. Germline loops: CDR1 SGDLS, CDR2 YYNGEE. The CDR3 runs to 14 residues. CDR3 residues: CASSVDTGKGPQHF. The DNA for the CDR3 is TGTGCCAGCAGCGTAGACACAGGGAAAGGGCCCCAGCATTTT.

This clonotype showed up just a few times. The chain combines TRBV2 with TRBJ2-1; TRBD2 matches 7 bases. Germline CDR1 reads SNHLY; CDR2 reads FYNNEI. The length of the CDR3 is 12 residues. With V trimmed by 11 bases and J by 6 bases, 7 bases remained unmatched. Here the CDR3 DNA reads TGTGCCGGGACTACCTCCATCAATGAGCAGTTCTTC. This sequence encodes CAGTTSINEQFF.